The next 30 T cell receptor beta chains were all read from a single sample in a study of cytomegalovirus exposure and HLA in healthy donors. PCR was performed using 60 Vbeta and 13 Jbeta primers. TCRdb keeps only in-frame clones here, not all; method: immunoSEQ multiplex PCR. The repertoire consists of 70,000 to 90,000 clones, with around 80% occurring once and the leading ten covering 12%. What was sequenced was PBMCs. These receptors originate from a male donor in good health and CMV-seropositive.

The chain couples TRBV6-5 to TRBJ2-7, with TRBD2 as a possible D gene (6 bases). CDR1 and CDR2 from the germline V gene are MNHEY and SVGAGI. The V and J ends lost 3 bases and 0 bases respectively, with 9 bases between them. The CDR3 sequence is 14 residues long. The CDR3 DNA reads as TGTGCCAGCAGTTATCGGGGGTCCTCCTACGAGCAGTACTTC. Translating gives CASSYRGSSYEQYF.

In its sample, this clone is large. The chain links TRBV10-1 to TRBJ1-5; D unclear. The CDR3 totals 16 residues. CDR1 is WNHNN, CDR2 SYGVQD, per germline (reference sequence). Trimming shortened V by 10 bases and J by 2 bases, and 21 bases separated the two germline ends. CDR3 DNA: TGCGCCACCTCACAACAACGGGGAATGGGCAATCAGCCCCAGCATTTT. The encoded protein is CATSQQRGMGNQPQHF.

The chain uses TRBV7-9 and TRBJ2-2, with 10 bases matching TRBD2. There are 18 residues in the CDR3. The germline V gene has CDR1 SEHNR and CDR2 FQNEAQ (reference sequence). V lost 6 bases, J lost 0 bases, and 10 bases stayed unmatched. The CDR3 bases are TGTGCCAGCAGTCTGAAACTAGCGGGGAACGCGAACACCGGGGAGCTGTTTTTT. This translates into CASSLKLAGNANTGELFF.

The chain couples TRBV11-3 to TRBJ2-5; TRBD2 might be the D (7 bases). Germline lookup yields CDR1 SGHNT and CDR2 YENEEA. V lost 1 base, J lost 2 bases, and 11 bases lay in between. The CDR3 consists of 15 residues. CDR3 bases: TGTGCCAGCAGCTTAGCGGGGGGCAAACAAGAGACCCAGTACTTC. The encoded protein is CASSLAGGKQETQYF.

CDR3 bases: TGTGCCAGCTCACCAAACTCGGGGGGACTAAACACCGGGGAGCTGTTTTTT. This translates into CASSPNSGGLNTGELFF. The chain links TRBV18 to TRBJ2-2; 7 nucleotides line up with TRBD2. The V and J ends lost 2 bases and 2 bases, in that order; junction bases with no gene match: 8. Per the germline V gene, CDR1 is KGHSH and CDR2 is LQKENI. The CDR3 runs 17 residues.

The chain recombines TRBV10-1 with TRBJ2-7; 11 nucleotides line up with TRBD1. The ends lost 5 bases at V and 7 bases at J; junction bases unmatched: 13. Germline values: CDR1 WNHNN, CDR2 SYGVQD (reference sequence). The CDR3 extends over 16 amino acids. The CDR3 DNA sequence: TGCGCCAGCAGTTCGGTGACCGGACAGGGGGCAGGGGAGCAGTACTTC. This codes for CASSSVTGQGAGEQYF.

The chain joins TRBV13 to TRBJ2-7; 9 nucleotides agree with TRBD1. This CDR3 has 17 residues. Per germline, CDR1 PRHDT and CDR2 FYEKMQ (reference sequence). J gave up 3 bases and V 5 bases, and 14 bases lay outside the gene matches. The CDR3 region has the DNA TGTGCCAGCAGCCCAAGTCCCGGGACAGGGAGGGACTACGAGCAGTACTTC. Its translation is CASSPSPGTGRDYEQYF. Based on the CDR3 plus reference TRBV13 and TRBJ2-7, the full variable domain is AAGVIQSPRHLIKEKRETATLKCYPIPRHDTVYWYQQGPGQDPQFLISFYEKMQSDKGSIPDRFSAQQFSDYHSELNMSSLELGDSALYFCASSPSPGTGRDYEQYFGPGTRLTVT.

V gene TRBV7-9 combines with J gene TRBJ1-4, with no clear D. The CDR3 is 15 amino acids. Germline CDR1 and CDR2: SEHNR and FQNEAQ (reference sequence). Trimming took 3 bases from V and 7 from J, leaving 15 bases between them. CDR3 in amino acids: CASSFSRVAGEKLFF. CDR3 in DNA: TGTGCCAGCAGCTTTTCGAGGGTTGCTGGTGAAAAACTGTTTTTT.

The chain has TRBV28 and TRBJ1-1; 9 nucleotides agree with TRBD1. CDR3 length: 15 amino acids. V shed 2 bases, J shed 0 bases, and the junction held 1 base outside the gene matches. The V gene's germline CDR1 is MDHEN and CDR2 SYDVKM. CDR3 in amino acids: CASSLRDRVNTEAFF. The CDR3 nucleotides read TGTGCCAGCAGTTTAAGGGACAGGGTGAACACTGAAGCTTTCTTT.

The chain combines TRBV7-2 with TRBJ1-3, with 9 bases that match TRBD1. This CDR3 spans 18 amino acids. Germline V gene lookup returns CDR1 SGHTA and CDR2 FQGNSA. V lost 4 bases, J lost 3 bases, and 13 bases stayed unmatched. This CDR3 reads CASSSRGDRAGVGNTIYF. The CDR3, as DNA: TGTGCCAGCAGCTCACGGGGGGACAGGGCGGGCGTTGGAAACACCATATATTTT.

The genes are TRBV28 and TRBJ2-7; 7 bases are shared with TRBD1. This CDR3 has 17 amino acids. The germline CDR1 and CDR2 sequences are MDHEN and SYDVKM. Trimming at V came to 5 bases and at J to 7 bases, leaving 20 bases not matched to a gene. The CDR3 region has the DNA TGTGCCAGCAGTCGCCTAGAAACGGACAGGACTCAGGGGGAGCAGTACTTC. It yields the protein CASSRLETDRTQGEQYF.

This clone was detected only a few times. The J gene is TRBJ2-1, the V gene TRBV5-1; no firm D call. The V gene lost 4 bases and the J gene lost 1 base, with 12 bases spanning the gap. Germline values: CDR1 SGHRS, CDR2 YFSETQ. CDR3 size: 15 residues. CDR3 sequence reads: CASSRSLQSYNEQFF. The DNA for the CDR3 is TGCGCCAGCAGCCGTAGCCTGCAATCCTACAATGAGCAGTTCTTC.

This clone turned up a few times. V gene TRBV5-1 combines with J gene TRBJ2-3; 8 bases are shared with TRBD2. V shed 5 bases, J shed 0 bases, and the junction held 8 bases outside the gene matches. The germline CDR1 and CDR2 sequences are SGHRS and YFSETQ. The CDR3 sequence is 16 residues long. CDR3 sequence: CASSREGALSTDTQYF. CDR3 in DNA: TGCGCCAGCAGTCGGGAGGGTGCACTCAGCACAGATACGCAGTATTTT.

This rearrangement joins TRBV5-4 to TRBJ2-7; 8 bases map to TRBD1. The CDR3 extends over 14 amino acids. Germline V gives CDR1 SGHNT, CDR2 YYREEE (reference sequence). V lost 4 bases and J lost 2; bases outside the gene matches: 5. The DNA for the CDR3 is TGTGCCAGCAGCAACGGACAGGGTCCCTACGAGCAGTACTTC. The encoded protein is CASSNGQGPYEQYF.

The V gene is TRBV7-2, the J gene TRBJ2-3, with D possibly TRBD2 on 6 matching bases. The CDR3 totals 14 residues. The V end lost 5 bases, the J end lost 1 base, and 10 bases lay between the germline ends. CDR1 and CDR2 from the germline V gene are SGHTA and FQGNSA. CDR3: CASSPGGRTDTQYF. The CDR3, as DNA: TGTGCCAGCAGCCCTGGAGGGCGCACAGATACGCAGTATTTT.

V is TRBV6-5 and J is TRBJ2-2; D perhaps matches TRBD2 (7 bases). Trimming left V 7 bases short and J 3 bases short, with 12 bases between. The length of the CDR3 is 14 residues. Germline loops: CDR1 MNHEY, CDR2 SVGAGI. CDR3 loop: CASMWEGDTGELFF. The CDR3, as DNA: TGTGCCAGCATGTGGGAGGGGGACACCGGGGAGCTGTTTTTT.

CDR3 bases: TGTGCCAGCAGTTTGGCTAGCGGGGGGCAAGAGACCCAGTACTTC. Residues: CASSLASGGQETQYF. The rearrangement uses TRBV6-1 and TRBJ2-5, with 11 bases matching TRBD2. The CDR3 is 15 amino acids. The germline gives CDR1 MNHNS, CDR2 SASEGT. The trim removed 5 bases at V and 2 bases at J, leaving 4 bases unmatched.

V is TRBV4-1 and J is TRBJ1-3; no definite D call. V shed 0 bases and J shed 1 base, with 13 bases lying between them. This CDR3 has 17 amino acids. The germline V gene has CDR1 MGHRA and CDR2 YSYEKL. The CDR3 sequence: CASSQERPARSGNTIYF. The CDR3 DNA is TGCGCCAGCAGCCAAGAACGCCCCGCGAGATCTGGAAACACCATATATTTT.

This sequence joins TRBV7-3 and TRBJ2-3, with TRBD2 matching over 9 bases. The germline gives CDR1 SGHTA, CDR2 FQGTGA. The CDR3 consists of 16 residues. V lost 2 bases, J lost 4 bases, and 7 bases stayed unmatched. The CDR3 DNA sequence: TGTGCCAGCAGCTTAGGAGCGGGGGGCCAAGCAGATACGCAGTATTTT. Translated: CASSLGAGGQADTQYF.

The genes are TRBV15 and TRBJ2-2, with 14 bases aligning to TRBD2. The CDR3 is 16 residues long. The junction had 3 bases not matched to a gene; V was cut back by 5 bases and J by 4 bases. CDR1 LNHNV and CDR2 YYDKDF come from the germline V gene (reference sequence). CDR3 amino acids: CATSLGLAGVTGELFF. Written as DNA, the CDR3 is TGTGCCACCAGCTTGGGACTAGCGGGAGTCACCGGGGAGCTGTTTTTT.

In this sample, this clone turned up a few times. The rearrangement joins TRBV4-1 to TRBJ1-3; 7 bases map to TRBD1. Germline V CDR1 and CDR2: MGHRA, YSYEKL. V was pared by 4 bases and J by 0 bases, with 9 bases of the junction left unmatched. The CDR3 totals 17 residues. CDR3 sequence reads: CASSRQGLILSGNTIYF. The CDR3 coding sequence is TGCGCCAGCAGCCGACAGGGTTTGATTCTCTCTGGAAACACCATATATTTT.

This clone has more than one count but fewer than ten. The gene calls are TRBV2 and TRBJ1-4; tentatively, D is TRBD1 (6 bases). This CDR3 contains 15 residues. The V and J ends lost 2 bases and 8 bases respectively, with 15 bases between them. CDR1 and CDR2 (germline): SNHLY, FYNNEI. The CDR3 DNA reads TGTGCCAGCAGTGAATTTGCAGGGGTGGCGGAAAAACTGTTTTTT. The encoded protein is CASSEFAGVAEKLFF.

The chain combines TRBV7-6 with TRBJ2-1, with a weak D call TRBD1 (6 bases). Per germline, CDR1 SGHVS and CDR2 FNYEAQ. Trimming cost V 2 bases and J 5 bases, with 13 bases left between them. The CDR3 consists of 15 residues. Here the CDR3 DNA reads TGTGCCAGCAGCTTACTGGGACAAGGGAACAATGAGCAGTTCTTC. This sequence encodes CASSLLGQGNNEQFF.

J is TRBJ1-5 and V is TRBV20-1; weak D call: TRBD1 (5 bases). Trimming stripped 5 bases from V and 7 bases from J, with 6 bases between. The germline V gene encodes CDR1 DFQATT and CDR2 SNEGSKA (reference sequence). The CDR3 is 10 residues long. CDR3 nucleotide sequence: TGCAGTGCTGGGGGGCAGCCCCAGCATTTT. Residues: CSAGGQPQHF.

This sequence joins TRBV28 and TRBJ2-3; maybe TRBD2 (7 bases). Per the germline V gene, CDR1 is MDHEN and CDR2 is SYDVKM. Trimming stripped 8 bases from V and 4 bases from J, with 16 bases between. This CDR3 is built from 14 residues. CDR3: CASRARGGADTQYF. The CDR3 DNA follows: TGTGCCAGCCGAGCGAGGGGGGGCGCAGATACGCAGTATTTT.

This clone was observed once. The chain is built from TRBV28 and TRBJ1-4; weak D call: TRBD1 (6 bases). The V end lost 0 bases, the J end lost 8 bases, and 7 bases lay between the germline ends. The CDR3 has 13 residues. The germline V gene encodes CDR1 MDHEN and CDR2 SYDVKM. CDR3 sequence: CASSLWGAEKLFF. The CDR3 DNA reads as TGTGCCAGCAGTTTATGGGGGGCAGAAAAACTGTTTTTT.

V and J are TRBV5-4 and TRBJ2-6, with TRBD2 identical over 7 bases. This CDR3 has 15 residues. CDR1 and CDR2 from the germline V gene are SGHNT and YYREEE (reference sequence). V shed 1 base, J shed 3 bases, and the junction held 1 base outside the gene matches. The CDR3 reads CASSLPGGGANVLTF. In DNA, the CDR3 is TGTGCCAGCAGCTTGCCGGGGGGTGGGGCCAACGTCCTGACTTTC.

CDR3 protein: CASSFRGGSETQYF. In DNA, the CDR3 is TGTGCCAGCAGTTTTCGTGGCGGGAGTGAGACCCAGTACTTC. The V and J genes are TRBV27 and TRBJ2-5; 7 bases map to TRBD2. Germline assignment: CDR1 MNHEY and CDR2 SMNVEV (reference sequence). The CDR3 is 14 amino acids. V shed 3 bases and J 5 bases; nucleotides not matched to a gene: 6.

This clone has just a few counts. The chain employs TRBV7-9 and TRBJ1-6; D call uncertain. The V gene's germline CDR1 is SEHNR and CDR2 FQNEAQ (reference sequence). Trimming removed 7 bases at V and 8 bases at J, with 6 bases between. The CDR3 is made up of 11 amino acids. This chain's CDR3 is CASTVDSPLHF. The CDR3 DNA sequence: TGTGCCAGCACGGTTGATTCACCCCTCCACTTT.

This clone appeared a few times. The CDR3 DNA follows: TGTGCCAGCAGCATCGGCAATCAGCCCCAGCATTTT. It codes for CASSIGNQPQHF. The chain joins TRBV9 to TRBJ1-5; no reliable D call. The CDR3 is 12 amino acids. Germline-derived CDR1 and CDR2 are SGDLS and YYNGEE. V was pared by 4 bases and J by 2 bases, with 4 bases between.